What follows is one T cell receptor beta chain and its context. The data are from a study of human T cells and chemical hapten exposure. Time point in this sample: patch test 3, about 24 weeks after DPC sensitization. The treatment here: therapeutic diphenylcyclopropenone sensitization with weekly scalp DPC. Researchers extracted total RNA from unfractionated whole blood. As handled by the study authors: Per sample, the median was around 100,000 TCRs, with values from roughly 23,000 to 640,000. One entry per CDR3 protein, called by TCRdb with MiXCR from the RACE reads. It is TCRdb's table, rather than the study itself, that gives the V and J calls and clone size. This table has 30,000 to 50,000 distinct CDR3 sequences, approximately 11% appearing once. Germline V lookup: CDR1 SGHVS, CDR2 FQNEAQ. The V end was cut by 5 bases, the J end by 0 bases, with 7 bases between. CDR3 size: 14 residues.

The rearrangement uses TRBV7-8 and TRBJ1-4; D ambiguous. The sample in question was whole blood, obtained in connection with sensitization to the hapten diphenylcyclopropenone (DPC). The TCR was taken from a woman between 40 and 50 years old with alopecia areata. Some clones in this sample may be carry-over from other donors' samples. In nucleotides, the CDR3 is TGTGCCAGCAGCAAGTCCACAACTAATGAAAAACTGTTTTTT. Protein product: CASSKSTTNEKLFF.